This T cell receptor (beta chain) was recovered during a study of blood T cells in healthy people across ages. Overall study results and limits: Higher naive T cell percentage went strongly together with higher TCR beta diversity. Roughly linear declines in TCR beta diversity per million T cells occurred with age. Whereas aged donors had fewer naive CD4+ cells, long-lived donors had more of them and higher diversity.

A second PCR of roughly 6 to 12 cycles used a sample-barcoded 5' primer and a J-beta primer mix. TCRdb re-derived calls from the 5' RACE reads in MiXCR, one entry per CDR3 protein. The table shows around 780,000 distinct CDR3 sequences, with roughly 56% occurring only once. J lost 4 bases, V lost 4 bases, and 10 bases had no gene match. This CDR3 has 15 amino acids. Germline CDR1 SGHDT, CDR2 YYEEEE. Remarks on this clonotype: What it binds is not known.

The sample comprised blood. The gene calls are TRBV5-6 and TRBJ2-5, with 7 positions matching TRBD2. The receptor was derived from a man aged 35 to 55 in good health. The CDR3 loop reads CASSAGTGRGETQYF. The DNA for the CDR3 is TGTGCCAGCAGCGCCGGGACTGGGAGGGGAGAGACCCAGTACTTC.